The source of this TCR beta chain is a study of beta chain features in type 1 diabetes. This clone was observed a few times. Its specificity is unknown. Heparinised blood was drawn once per donor, averaging around 120 mL. Sort purity for all populations was recorded as exceeding 98%. Deletions cut 1 base from V and 5 bases from J, with 15 bases between. Per the germline V gene, CDR1 is SGHVS and CDR2 is FNYEAQ. This CDR3 is 16 amino acids long. Study results and caveats: There were fewer insertions and more deletions at the VDJ junctions of type 1 diabetes patients. Researchers reported that naive, central memory and Treg TCRB repertoires appeared more similar in patients than in healthy donors.

Since all of the isolated RNA was reverse transcribed, expressed TCRB transcripts were what got sequenced. TCRdb's copy holds only in-frame clones and misses some; the assay was immunoSEQ multiplex PCR. The table has around 200,000 clones, 13% seen once; the top ten hold 0.6% to 0.8%. This clonotype was sampled from a woman younger than 35 in good health. This chain joins TRBV7-6 and TRBJ2-1; D is possibly TRBD2 (6 bases). Source material: central memory CD4+ T cells from blood. This chain's CDR3 is CASSLDPSATNNEQFF. The DNA of the CDR3 is TGTGCCAGCAGCTTAGATCCTAGCGCGACAAACAATGAGCAGTTCTTC.